The rows below give T cell receptor beta chains drawn from one sample of a study of blood T cells in healthy people across ages. Each CDR3 protein is one row after TCRdb ran MiXCR on the 5' RACE reads. Of about 1.4 million distinct CDR3 sequences detected, approximately 60% appear once; the ten largest clones hold 6.7%. The sample was blood. The receptors here all came from a man between 18 and 29 years old in good health. CDR3s include the opening cysteine and the closing phenylalanine or tryptophan. A D gene is named only where the DNA matches it firmly. Expanded clones get a size class; other rows say once, few or many, or leave the size out.

- | TRBJ1-1 | TRBD1 | TRBV7-8 | TGTGCCAGCAGCTTAGCGAACGGGCAGGGGGCTTGGAACACTGAAGCTTTCTTT | CASSLANGQGAWNTEAFF
- | TRBJ2-1 | - | TRBV9 | TGTGCCACAAACCGTGGCGAGGGGAACAATGAGCAGTTCTTC | CATNRGEGNNEQFF
once | TRBJ2-7 | - | TRBV4-1 | TGCGCCAGCAGCCAAGTTTTTGTGCGGTTGTCCCACTACCAGGAGCGGTACTTC | CASSQVFVRLSHYQERYF
- | TRBJ2-7 | - | TRBV5-1 | TGCGCCAGCAGCTACCGACAGGCCGACTCCTACGAGCAGTACTTC | CASSYRQADSYEQYF
- | TRBJ2-3 | - | TRBV15 | TGTGCCACCAGCAGAGGAGGACAGCCCTGGGGTACGCAGTATTTT | CATSRGGQPWGTQYF
- | TRBJ2-3 | TRBD1 | TRBV18 | TGTGCCAGCTCACCCCGGACAGGGAGTGGGGATACGCAGTATTTT | CASSPRTGSGDTQYF
- | TRBJ1-2 | - | TRBV28 | TGTGCCAGCAGTCCCTCCCCCGGCTATGACTACACCTTC | CASSPSPGYDYTF
few | TRBJ1-6 | TRBD1 | TRBV6-6 | TGTGCCAGCAGTTACGCGGGACAGGGAGGCTCACCCCTCCACTTT | CASSYAGQGGSPLHF
- | TRBJ1-2 | - | TRBV4-2 | TGTGCCAGCAGCCAAGAGTCACAGGGCGCCCATTCAGCTAACTATGGCTACACCTTC | CASSQESQGAHSANYGYTF
few | TRBJ1-4 | - | TRBV25-1 | TGTGCCAGCAGTGAACCCGGATGGAGGCTATTTAATGAAAAACTGTTTTTT | CASSEPGWRLFNEKLFF
few | TRBJ2-3 | TRBD1 | TRBV7-4 | TGTGCCAGCAGCGGGACAGGGTGGGTTGCAGATACGCAGTATTTT | CASSGTGWVADTQYF
- | TRBJ2-1 | TRBD2 | TRBV29-1 | TGCAGCAGTTCCGGGACTACCACCTACAATGGGCAGTTCTTC | CSSSGTTTYNGQFF
- | TRBJ2-7 | TRBD1 | TRBV7-2 | TGTGCCAGCAGCCAGGGGACAGGGACCTCCTACGAGCAGTACTTC | CASSQGTGTSYEQYF
- | TRBJ1-1 | - | TRBV27 | TGTGCCAGCAGTTTAAGTGGGGGTCTCACTGAAGCTTTCTTT | CASSLSGGLTEAFF
- | TRBJ2-3 | TRBD1 | TRBV5-1 | TGCGCCAGCAGCCCCTTTGTAGCACAGGGGGCAGATACGCAGTATTTT | CASSPFVAQGADTQYF
few | TRBJ2-1 | TRBD2 | TRBV4-3 | TGCGCCAGCAGCCAAGAGGGCGGACTAGCGGGGGCTTACAATGAGCAGTTCTTC | CASSQEGGLAGAYNEQFF
few | TRBJ1-4 | TRBD1 | TRBV29-1 | TGCAGCATTGGACAGGGCTCGGGTGAAAAACTGTTTTTT | CSIGQGSGEKLFF
- | TRBJ1-4 | - | TRBV20-1 | TGCAGTGCCCGGGACACTGGTGATGAAAAACTGTTTTTT | CSARDTGDEKLFF
- | TRBJ2-7 | TRBD1 | TRBV20-1 | TGCAGCGCCGGCGGACAGGGGTCCTACGAGCAGTACTTC | CSAGGQGSYEQYF
- | TRBJ1-2 | TRBD1 | TRBV20-1 | TGCAGTGCTAGTGACCAGGGGGCGGTTGGCTACACCTTC | CSASDQGAVGYTF
- | TRBJ2-3 | - | TRBV4-1 | TGCGCCAGCAGCCAAGAGGGCAGCGGGTGGAGCACAGATACGCAGTATTTT | CASSQEGSGWSTDTQYF
many | TRBJ2-7 | - | TRBV27 | TGTGCCAGCAGCTTTGGCGGAAACTACGAGCAGTACTTC | CASSFGGNYEQYF
- | TRBJ2-1 | - | TRBV7-8 | TGTGCCAGCGAACCCGTATTGGGCTACAATGAGCAGTTCTTC | CASEPVLGYNEQFF
- | TRBJ2-7 | TRBD2 | TRBV5-1 | TGCGCCAGCAGTGTTTCGCGGGGGGGAAACTCCCTCGGCTACGAGCAGTACTTC | CASSVSRGGNSLGYEQYF
once | TRBJ2-3 | - | TRBV27 | TGTGCCAGCAAGCAGACTACTAGCACAGATACGCAGTATTTT | CASKQTTSTDTQYF
- | TRBJ2-5 | - | TRBV7-9 | TGTGCCAGCTCATACCCACTTGGGGGGTTGAGAGAGACCCAGTACTTC | CASSYPLGGLRETQYF
few | TRBJ2-5 | - | TRBV14 | TGTGCCAGCAGCCAACAGATAGAAGAGACCCAGTACTTC | CASSQQIEETQYF
few | TRBJ2-1 | TRBD2 | TRBV29-1 | TGCAGCGTCCGAGAGCGGGGGGGCTACAATGAGCAGTTCTTC | CSVRERGGYNEQFF
- | TRBJ2-1 | TRBD2 | TRBV7-6 | TGTGCCAGCAGCACCACCCCTAGCGGAGCGTACAATGAGCAGTTCTTC | CASSTTPSGAYNEQFF
- | TRBJ1-2 | - | TRBV29-1 | TGCAGCGTGGGCCGACTGTTAGCTAACTATGGCCACACCTTC | CSVGRLLANYGHTF
- | TRBJ1-2 | TRBD1 | TRBV29-1 | TGCAGCGTTGTATTCCCCTTGTCGCGGACAGGAGGCTACACCTTC | CSVVFPLSRTGGYTF
once | TRBJ2-3 | - | TRBV15 | TGTGCCACCAGCTCCCGGGCAGCTAGCACAGATACGCAGTATTTT | CATSSRAASTDTQYF
- | TRBJ1-1 | - | TRBV29-1 | TGCAGCGTGGACGTCTTCATGAACACTGAAGCTTTCTTT | CSVDVFMNTEAFF
- | TRBJ1-1 | - | TRBV29-1 | TGCAGCGTTGAAATCGGGAGGACGAACACTGAAGCTTTCTTT | CSVEIGRTNTEAFF
- | TRBJ2-5 | - | TRBV7-9 | TGTGCCAGCAGCTTAGGACTGGGGAGAGAGACCCAGTACTTC | CASSLGLGRETQYF
- | TRBJ2-7 | - | TRBV27 | TGTGCCAGCAGTTCCTTAGAGAGCTCCTACAATGAGCAGTACTTC | CASSSLESSYNEQYF
- | TRBJ2-1 | TRBD2 | TRBV29-1 | TGCAGCGCGTCGGGTAGCGGGAGGGCCTATGAGCAGTTCTTC | CSASGSGRAYEQFF
few | TRBJ2-7 | TRBD2 | TRBV12-3/TRBV12-4 | TGTGCCAGCACCTATAGCGGGAGTACCGGGGTTGAGCAGTACTTC | CASTYSGSTGVEQYF
- | TRBJ2-5 | - | TRBV5-1 | TGCGCCAGCAGCTTGACGTTGGGAGAGACCCAGTACTTC | CASSLTLGETQYF
- | TRBJ2-7 | TRBD2 | TRBV29-1 | TGCAGCGTTCGGACTAGCGGTTTTTCCTACGAGCAGTACTTC | CSVRTSGFSYEQYF
- | TRBJ1-1 | - | TRBV4-1 | TGCGCCAGCAGCCCGTCTTGGCCGTCGAACACTGAAGCTTTCTTT | CASSPSWPSNTEAFF
- | TRBJ1-1 | TRBD1 | TRBV20-1 | TGCAGCCTAATAACAGGACAGGGGCACACTGAAGCTTTCTTT | CSLITGQGHTEAFF
few | TRBJ2-7 | - | TRBV4-1 | TGCGCCAGCAGCCCCAGACAGAGCTCCTACGAGCAGTACTTC | CASSPRQSSYEQYF
- | TRBJ1-1 | TRBD1 | TRBV6-2/TRBV6-3 | TGTGCCAGCAGTTACCGAACAGGGGGGGACACTGAAGCTTTCTTT | CASSYRTGGDTEAFF
- | TRBJ1-6 | - | TRBV12-3/TRBV12-4 | TGTGCCAGCAGCCCTGACCCGGGAGGTATGAGAGTACCCCTCCACTTT | CASSPDPGGMRVPLHF
- | TRBJ2-1 | - | TRBV4-1 | TGCGCCAGCAGCCCTCCTGGCAGACACGACCATGAGCAGTTCTTC | CASSPPGRHDHEQFF
- | TRBJ2-5 | - | TRBV12-3/TRBV12-4 | TGTGCCAGCAGTTTATCCTTCAGGGACTTGGGGGAGACCCAGTACTTC | CASSLSFRDLGETQYF
few | TRBJ2-4 | - | TRBV6-5 | TGTGCCAGCAGTTACTCCAACGGGCAGAACATTCAGTACTTC | CASSYSNGQNIQYF